This TCR beta chain was obtained from a study of blood T cell repertoires in COVID-19 (dated by TCRdb to the early 2020s). Looking at the study overall: Collaborator samples came from the United States, Italy and Spain and covered acute and convalescent phases of COVID-19. The material from the prospective study consisted of cDNA or gDNA derived from T cells, B-cell-depleted T cells, or PBMCs. The dataset comprised deeply sampled blood TCRbeta repertoires from subjects exposed to, actively infected with, or recovered from COVID-19. The repertoires were released in a freely available public database intended as a resource for research on the immune response to SARS-CoV-2. Samples were obtained from the ongoing ImmuneRACE study (first 160 participants) and from 1,254 subjects provided by 6 global collaborators. Nearly every sample came with metadata listing a de-identified subject ID, COVID-19 status, age in years and sex. Where HLA class I and class II types were available, the types were taken from metadata supplied by the sample provider, not from assay-based typing.

Collaborating institutions collected whole blood in K2EDTA tubes following their own protocols. For TCRbeta analysis, collaborator samples were shipped as frozen whole blood, as isolated PBMCs, or as DNA extracted from either sample type. On the study overall, not on this receptor specifically: How much clinical and demographic metadata was included differed by source and by participant, and the metadata was provided uncurated.

Details on this clone: Its antigen is still unknown. Base qualities are missing; no much larger clone stands one base away.

The immunoSEQ Assay, a bias-controlled multiplex PCR, was used to amplify TCRbeta CDR3 regions from genomic DNA. In the original analysis: The number of nucleated cells in each sample was estimated by amplification of reference gene primers within the assay. Sequence reads were collapsed and filtered to measure the absolute abundance of every unique TCRbeta CDR3 rearrangement. For each sample, productive Simpson clonality was calculated as the square root of Simpson's diversity index over productive rearrangements. Entries here come from immuneACCESS through TCRdb and include only in-frame sequences with V and J called. Some clones fail to appear in such tables; in the studies checked, an unresolved V gene covers under half of the shortfall, and the cause of the remainder is unknown. D and trimming were read from the DNA, whereas the V and J calls and clone size are those reported in that table. This sample gives roughly 290,000 clones in total; about 89% of them show up just once. Around 0.84% of the sample comes from the top ten.

V ends up 0 bases short and J 9 bases short, with an unmatched junction base count of 9. Sequences SGHRS (CDR1) and YFSETQ (CDR2) are obtained from the germline V gene. Including cysteine and phenylalanine, the CDR3 has 16 amino acids. The retained sequence is limited to the CDR3, 48 bases, with the frame set at the first base. The sequence is built from TRBV5-1 and TRBJ1-6; 7 bases in the junction line up with TRBD1. The TCR comes from a man aged 25-45 years with acute or convalescent COVID-19. The sample was peripheral blood. The nucleotide sequence is TGCGCCAGCAGCTTGGACACAGGGGCAGGTGGTTCACCCCTCCACTTT. This sequence encodes CASSLDTGAGGSPLHF.